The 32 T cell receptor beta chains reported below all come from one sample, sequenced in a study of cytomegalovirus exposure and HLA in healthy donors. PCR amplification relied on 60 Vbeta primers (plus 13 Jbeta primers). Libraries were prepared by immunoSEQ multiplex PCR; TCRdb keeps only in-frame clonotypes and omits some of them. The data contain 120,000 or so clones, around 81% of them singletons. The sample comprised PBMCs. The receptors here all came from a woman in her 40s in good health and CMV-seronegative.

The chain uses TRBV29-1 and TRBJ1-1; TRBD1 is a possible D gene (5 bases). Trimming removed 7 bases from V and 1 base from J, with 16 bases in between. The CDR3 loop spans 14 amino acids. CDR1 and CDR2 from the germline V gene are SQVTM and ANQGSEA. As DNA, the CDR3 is TGCAGCGCCGGGAGCCCAGGGACGAACACTGAAGCTTTCTTT. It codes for CSAGSPGTNTEAFF.

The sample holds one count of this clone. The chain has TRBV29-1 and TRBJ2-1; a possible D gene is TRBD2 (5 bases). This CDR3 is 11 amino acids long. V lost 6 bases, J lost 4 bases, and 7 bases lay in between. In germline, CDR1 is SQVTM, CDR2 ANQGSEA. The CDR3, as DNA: TGCAGCGTGGGAGATTACAATGAGCAGTTCTTC. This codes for CSVGDYNEQFF.

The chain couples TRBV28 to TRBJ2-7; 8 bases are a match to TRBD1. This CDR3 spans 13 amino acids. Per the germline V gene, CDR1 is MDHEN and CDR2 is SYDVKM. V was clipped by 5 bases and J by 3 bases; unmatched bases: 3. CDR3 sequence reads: CASSPTGGYEQYF. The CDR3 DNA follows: TGTGCCAGCAGTCCAACAGGGGGCTACGAGCAGTACTTC.

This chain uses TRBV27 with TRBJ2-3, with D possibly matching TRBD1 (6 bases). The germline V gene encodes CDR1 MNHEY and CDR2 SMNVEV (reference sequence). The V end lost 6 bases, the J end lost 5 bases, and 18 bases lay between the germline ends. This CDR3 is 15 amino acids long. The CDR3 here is CASRTGNFFLDTQYF. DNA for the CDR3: TGTGCCAGCAGAACAGGGAATTTTTTTTTAGATACGCAGTATTTT.

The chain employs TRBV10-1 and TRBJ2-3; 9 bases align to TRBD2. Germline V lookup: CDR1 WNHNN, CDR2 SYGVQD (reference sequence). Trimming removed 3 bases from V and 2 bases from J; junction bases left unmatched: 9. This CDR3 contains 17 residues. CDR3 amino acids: CASSEGGSGRITDTQYF. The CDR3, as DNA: TGCGCCAGCAGTGAAGGGGGAAGCGGGAGGATCACAGATACGCAGTATTTT.

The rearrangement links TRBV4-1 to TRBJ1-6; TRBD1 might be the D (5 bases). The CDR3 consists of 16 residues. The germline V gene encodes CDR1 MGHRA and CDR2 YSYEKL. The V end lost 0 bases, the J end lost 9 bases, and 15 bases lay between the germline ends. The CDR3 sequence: CASSQDLTVGSSPLHF. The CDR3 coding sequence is TGCGCCAGCAGCCAAGATCTGACAGTGGGTAGTTCACCCCTCCACTTT.

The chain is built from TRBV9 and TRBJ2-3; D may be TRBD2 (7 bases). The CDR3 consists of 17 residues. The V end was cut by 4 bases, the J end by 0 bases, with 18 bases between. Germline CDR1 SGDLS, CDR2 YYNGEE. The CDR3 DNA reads TGTGCCAGCAGCTTATCGCTGGGGGGGCTTAGCACAGATACGCAGTATTTT. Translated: CASSLSLGGLSTDTQYF.

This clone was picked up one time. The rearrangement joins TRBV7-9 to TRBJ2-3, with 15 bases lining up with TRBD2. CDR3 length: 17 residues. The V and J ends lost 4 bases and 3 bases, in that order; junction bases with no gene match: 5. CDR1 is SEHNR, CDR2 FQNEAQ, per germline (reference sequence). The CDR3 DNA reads TGTGCCAGCAGCTCCACCGGGACTAGCGGGGGGACAGATACGCAGTATTTT. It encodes CASSSTGTSGGTDTQYF.

CDR3 bases: TGTGCCAGCAGCTTAGGAACAGGTGATTCCTACGAGCAGTACTTC. Amino acids: CASSLGTGDSYEQYF. This chain uses TRBV11-3 with TRBJ2-7; weak D call: TRBD1 (5 bases). This CDR3 is 15 amino acids long. The V gene's germline CDR1 is SGHNT and CDR2 YENEEA. V lost 1 base and J lost 1, with 11 bases in between.

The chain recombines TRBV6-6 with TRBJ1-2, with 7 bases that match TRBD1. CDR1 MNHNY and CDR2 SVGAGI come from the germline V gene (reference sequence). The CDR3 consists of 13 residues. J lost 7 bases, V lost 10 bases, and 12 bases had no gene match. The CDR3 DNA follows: TGTGCCACATCACAGGGGCGTCTGGGTGGCTACACCTTC. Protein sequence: CATSQGRLGGYTF.

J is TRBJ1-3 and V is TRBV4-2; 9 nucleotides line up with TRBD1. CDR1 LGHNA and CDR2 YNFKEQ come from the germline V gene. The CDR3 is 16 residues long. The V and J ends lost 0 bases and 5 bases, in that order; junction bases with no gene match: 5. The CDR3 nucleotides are TGTGCCAGCAGCCAAGATTACACAGGGGGCCGAAACACCATATATTTT. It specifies CASSQDYTGGRNTIYF.

The CDR3 DNA follows: TGCGCCAGCAGCCTGGTTGGAGGACCCGAAGAGACCCAGTACTTC. Protein sequence: CASSLVGGPEETQYF. The genes are TRBV5-1 and TRBJ2-5, with a possible D match to TRBD2 (5 bases). Trimming shortened V by 4 bases and J by 3 bases, and 16 bases separated the two germline ends. CDR3 size: 15 residues. The V gene's germline CDR1 is SGHRS and CDR2 YFSETQ.

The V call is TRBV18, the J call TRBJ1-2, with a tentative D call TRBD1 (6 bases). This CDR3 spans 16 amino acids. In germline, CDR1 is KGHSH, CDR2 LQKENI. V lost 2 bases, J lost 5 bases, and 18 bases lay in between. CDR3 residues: CASSPVLSKQGYGYTF. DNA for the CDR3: TGTGCCAGCTCACCAGTCCTTTCGAAACAGGGATATGGCTACACCTTC.

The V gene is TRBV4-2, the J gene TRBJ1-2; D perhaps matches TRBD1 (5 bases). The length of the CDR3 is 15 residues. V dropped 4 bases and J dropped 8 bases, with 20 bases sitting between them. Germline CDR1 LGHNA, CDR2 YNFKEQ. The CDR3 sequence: CASSLEEGADVGYTF. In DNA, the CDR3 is TGTGCCAGCAGCCTGGAAGAAGGGGCCGATGTCGGCTACACCTTC.

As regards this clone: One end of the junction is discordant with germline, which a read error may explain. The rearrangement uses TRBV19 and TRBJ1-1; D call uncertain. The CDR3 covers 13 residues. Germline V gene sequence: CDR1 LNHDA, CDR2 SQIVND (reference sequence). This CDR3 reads CASNASGGSVIRF. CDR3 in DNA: TGTGCCAGTAACGCTTCGGGCGGGTCGGTGATTCGCTTT.

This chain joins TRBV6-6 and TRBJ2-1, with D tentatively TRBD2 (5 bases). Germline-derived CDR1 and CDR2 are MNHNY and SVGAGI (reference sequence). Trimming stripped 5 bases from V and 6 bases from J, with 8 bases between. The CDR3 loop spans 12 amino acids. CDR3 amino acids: CASSPSPNEQFF. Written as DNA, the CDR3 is TGTGCCAGCAGTCCTAGCCCCAATGAGCAGTTCTTC.

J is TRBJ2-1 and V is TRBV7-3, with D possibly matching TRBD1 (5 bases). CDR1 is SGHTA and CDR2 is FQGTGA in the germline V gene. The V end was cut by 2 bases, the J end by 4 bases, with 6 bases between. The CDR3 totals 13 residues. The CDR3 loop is CASSLGAYNEQFF. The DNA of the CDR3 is TGTGCCAGCAGCTTAGGGGCTTACAATGAGCAGTTCTTC.

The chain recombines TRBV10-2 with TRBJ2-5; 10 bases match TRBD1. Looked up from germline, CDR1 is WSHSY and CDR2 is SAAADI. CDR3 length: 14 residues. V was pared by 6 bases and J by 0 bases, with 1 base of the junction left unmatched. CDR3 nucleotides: TGCGCCAGCAGCGGACAGGGGGACCAAGAGACCCAGTACTTC. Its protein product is CASSGQGDQETQYF.

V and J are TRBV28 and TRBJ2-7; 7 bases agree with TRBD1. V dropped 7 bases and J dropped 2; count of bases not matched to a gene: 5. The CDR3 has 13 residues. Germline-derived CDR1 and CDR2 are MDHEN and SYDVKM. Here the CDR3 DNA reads TGTGCCAGCAATTACAGGGGAACCTACGAGCAGTACTTC. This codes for CASNYRGTYEQYF.

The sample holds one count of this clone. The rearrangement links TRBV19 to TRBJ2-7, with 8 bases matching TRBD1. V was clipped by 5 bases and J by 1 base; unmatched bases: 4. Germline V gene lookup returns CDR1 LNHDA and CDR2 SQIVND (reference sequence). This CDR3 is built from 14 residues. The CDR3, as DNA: TGTGCCAGTAGTTTCGGGACAGGATCCTACGAGCAGTACTTC. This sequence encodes CASSFGTGSYEQYF. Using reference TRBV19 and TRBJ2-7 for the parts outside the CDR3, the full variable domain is DGGITQSPKYLFRKEGQNVTLSCEQNLNHDAMYWYRQDPGQGLRLIYYSQIVNDFQKGDIAEGYSVSREKKESFPLTVTSAQKNPTAFYLCASSFGTGSYEQYFGPGTRLTVT.

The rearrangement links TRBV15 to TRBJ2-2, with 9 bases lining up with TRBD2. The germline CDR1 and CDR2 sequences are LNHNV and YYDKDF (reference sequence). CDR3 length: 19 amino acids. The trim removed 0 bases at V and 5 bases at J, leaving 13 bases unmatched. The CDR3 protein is CATSRDPSGDLGGTGELFF. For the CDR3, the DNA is TGTGCCACCAGCAGAGATCCTAGCGGGGACCTGGGAGGGACCGGGGAGCTGTTTTTT.

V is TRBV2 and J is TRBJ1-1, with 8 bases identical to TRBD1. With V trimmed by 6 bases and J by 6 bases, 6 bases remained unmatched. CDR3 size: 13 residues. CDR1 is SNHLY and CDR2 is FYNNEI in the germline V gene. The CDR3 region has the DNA TGTGCCAGCAGCGTTGGACAGGGCCCTGAAGCTTTCTTT. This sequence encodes CASSVGQGPEAFF. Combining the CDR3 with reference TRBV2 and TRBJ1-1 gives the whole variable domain EPEVTQTPSHQVTQMGQEVILRCVPISNHLYFYWYRQILGQKVEFLVSFYNNEISEKSEIFDDQFSVERPDGSNFTLKIRSTKLEDSAMYFCASSVGQGPEAFFGQGTRLTVV.

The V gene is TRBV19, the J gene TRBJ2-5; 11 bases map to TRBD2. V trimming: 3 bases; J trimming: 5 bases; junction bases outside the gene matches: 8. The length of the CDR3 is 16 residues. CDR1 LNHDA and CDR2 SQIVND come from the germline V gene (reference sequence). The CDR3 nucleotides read TGTGCCAGTAGTATCCTAGCGGGGGGTCTTCAGGAGACCCAGTACTTC. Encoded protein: CASSILAGGLQETQYF.

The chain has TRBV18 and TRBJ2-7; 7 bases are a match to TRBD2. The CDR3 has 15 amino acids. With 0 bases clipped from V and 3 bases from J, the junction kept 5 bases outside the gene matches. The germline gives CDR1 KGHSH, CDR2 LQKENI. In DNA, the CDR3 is TGTGCCAGCTCACCACCGTGGGGCGGGGGCTACGAGCAGTACTTC. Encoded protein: CASSPPWGGGYEQYF.

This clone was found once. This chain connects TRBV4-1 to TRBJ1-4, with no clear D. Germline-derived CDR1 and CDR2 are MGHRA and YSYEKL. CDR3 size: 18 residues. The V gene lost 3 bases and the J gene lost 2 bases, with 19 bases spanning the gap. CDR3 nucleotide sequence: TGCGCCAGCAGCCAGGAAACGATCGGGATAGGGACTAATGAAAAACTGTTTTTT. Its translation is CASSQETIGIGTNEKLFF.

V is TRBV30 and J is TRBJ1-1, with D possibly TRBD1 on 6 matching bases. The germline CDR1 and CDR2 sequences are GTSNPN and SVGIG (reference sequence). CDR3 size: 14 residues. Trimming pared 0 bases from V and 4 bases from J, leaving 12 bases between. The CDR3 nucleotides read TGTGCCTGGAGTGTGGGACACCGAATCACTGAAGCTTTCTTT. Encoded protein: CAWSVGHRITEAFF.

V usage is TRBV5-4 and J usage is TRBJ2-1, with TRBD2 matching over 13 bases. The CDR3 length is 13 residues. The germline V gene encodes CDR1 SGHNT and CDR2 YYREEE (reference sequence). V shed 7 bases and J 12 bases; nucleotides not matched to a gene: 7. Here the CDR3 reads CASGTSGAPLQFF. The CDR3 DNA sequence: TGTGCCAGCGGGACTAGCGGGGCACCCTTGCAGTTCTTC.

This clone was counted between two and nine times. CDR3 protein: CASSERRGNTIYF. DNA of the CDR3: TGTGCCAGCAGTGAACGCAGGGGAAACACCATATATTTT. V is TRBV6-1 and J is TRBJ1-3; D remains ambiguous. CDR1 and CDR2 from the germline V gene are MNHNS and SASEGT. V was pared by 2 bases and J by 4 bases, with 6 bases between. The CDR3 is made up of 13 amino acids.

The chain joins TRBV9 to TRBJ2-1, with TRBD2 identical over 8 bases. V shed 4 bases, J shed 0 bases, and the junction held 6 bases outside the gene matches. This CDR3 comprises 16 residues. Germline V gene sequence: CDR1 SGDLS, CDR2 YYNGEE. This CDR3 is CASSMTSEPSYNEQFF. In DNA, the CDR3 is TGTGCCAGCAGCATGACTAGCGAGCCCTCCTACAATGAGCAGTTCTTC.

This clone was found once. CDR3 DNA sequence: TGTGCCAGCAGCCGCGTGTACCAAGAGACCCAGTACTTC. Residues: CASSRVYQETQYF. This rearrangement joins TRBV5-6 to TRBJ2-5; unclear D gene. Trimming cost V 4 bases and J 0 bases, with 7 bases left between them. The CDR3 runs 13 residues. Germline V lookup: CDR1 SGHDT, CDR2 YYEEEE.

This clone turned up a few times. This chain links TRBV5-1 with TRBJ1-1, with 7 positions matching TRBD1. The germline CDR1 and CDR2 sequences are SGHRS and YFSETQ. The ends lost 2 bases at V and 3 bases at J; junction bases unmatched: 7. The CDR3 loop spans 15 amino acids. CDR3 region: CASSLNRGWDTEAFF. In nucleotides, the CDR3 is TGCGCCAGCAGCTTAAACAGGGGTTGGGACACTGAAGCTTTCTTT. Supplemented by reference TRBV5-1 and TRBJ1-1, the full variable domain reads KAGVTQTPRYLIKTRGQQVTLSCSPISGHRSVSWYQQTPGQGLQFLFEYFSETQRNKGNFPGRFSGRQFSNSRSEMNVSTLELGDSALYLCASSLNRGWDTEAFFGQGTRLTVV.

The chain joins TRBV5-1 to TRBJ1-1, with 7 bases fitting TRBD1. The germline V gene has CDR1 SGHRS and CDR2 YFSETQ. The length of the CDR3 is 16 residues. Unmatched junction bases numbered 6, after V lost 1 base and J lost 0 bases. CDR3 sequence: CASSLSRGQLNTEAFF. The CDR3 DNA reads TGCGCCAGCAGCTTGTCAAGGGGGCAGTTGAACACTGAAGCTTTCTTT.